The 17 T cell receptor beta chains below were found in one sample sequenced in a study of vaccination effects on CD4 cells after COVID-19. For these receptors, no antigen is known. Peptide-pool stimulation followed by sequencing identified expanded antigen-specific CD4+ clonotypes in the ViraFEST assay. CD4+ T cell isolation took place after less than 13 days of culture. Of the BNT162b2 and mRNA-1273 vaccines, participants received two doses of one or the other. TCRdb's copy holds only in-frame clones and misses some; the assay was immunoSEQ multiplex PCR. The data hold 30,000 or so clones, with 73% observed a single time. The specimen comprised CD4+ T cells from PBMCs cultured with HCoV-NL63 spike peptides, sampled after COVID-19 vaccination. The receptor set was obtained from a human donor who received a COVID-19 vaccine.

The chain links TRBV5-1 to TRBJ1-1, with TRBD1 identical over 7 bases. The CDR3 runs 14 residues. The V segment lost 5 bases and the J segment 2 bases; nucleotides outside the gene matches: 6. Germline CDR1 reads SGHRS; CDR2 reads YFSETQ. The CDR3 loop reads CASRPGTDNTEAFF. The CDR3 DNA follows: TGCGCCAGCAGACCCGGGACAGATAACACTGAAGCTTTCTTT. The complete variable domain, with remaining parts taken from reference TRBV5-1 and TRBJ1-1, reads KAGVTQTPRYLIKTRGQQVTLSCSPISGHRSVSWYQQTPGQGLQFLFEYFSETQRNKGNFPGRFSGRQFSNSRSEMNVSTLELGDSALYLCASRPGTDNTEAFFGQGTRLTVV.

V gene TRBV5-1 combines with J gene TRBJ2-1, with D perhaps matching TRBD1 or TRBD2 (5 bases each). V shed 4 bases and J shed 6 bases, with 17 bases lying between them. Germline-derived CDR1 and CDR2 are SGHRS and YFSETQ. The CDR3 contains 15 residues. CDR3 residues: CASSPTGASSNEQFF. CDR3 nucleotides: TGCGCCAGCAGCCCCACTGGGGCTAGCTCCAATGAGCAGTTCTTC.

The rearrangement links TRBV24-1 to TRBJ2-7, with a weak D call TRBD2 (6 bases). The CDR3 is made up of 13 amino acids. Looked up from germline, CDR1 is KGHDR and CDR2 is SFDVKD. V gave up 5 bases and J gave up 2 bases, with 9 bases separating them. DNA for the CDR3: TGTGCCACCAGTGGCCGCGGGGCCTACGAGCAGTACTTC. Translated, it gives CATSGRGAYEQYF.

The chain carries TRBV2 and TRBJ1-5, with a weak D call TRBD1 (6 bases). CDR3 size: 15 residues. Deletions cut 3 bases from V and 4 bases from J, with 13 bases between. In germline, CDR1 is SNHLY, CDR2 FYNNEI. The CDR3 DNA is TGTGCCAGCAGTGATAGACAGGAACCTAATCAGCCCCAGCATTTT. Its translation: CASSDRQEPNQPQHF.

CDR3 amino acids: CASSQVDRRRATNEKLFF. In DNA, the CDR3 is TGTGCCAGCAGCCAAGTTGATAGACGTCGTGCAACTAATGAAAAACTGTTTTTT. J is TRBJ1-4 and V is TRBV3-1 (or the pseudogene TRBV3-2); D is unresolved. The V end lost 1 base, the J end lost 0 bases, and 15 bases lay between the germline ends. CDR1 and CDR2 (germline): LGHDT, YNNKEL (reference sequence). CDR3 length equals 18 residues.

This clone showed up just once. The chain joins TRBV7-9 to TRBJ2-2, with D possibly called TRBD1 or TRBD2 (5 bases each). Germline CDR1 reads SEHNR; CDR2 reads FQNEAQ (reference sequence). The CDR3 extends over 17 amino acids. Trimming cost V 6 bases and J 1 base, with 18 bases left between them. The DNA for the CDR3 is TGTGCCAGCAGTTCAACCTTTGAGGGGATGAACACCGGGGAGCTGTTTTTT. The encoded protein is CASSSTFEGMNTGELFF. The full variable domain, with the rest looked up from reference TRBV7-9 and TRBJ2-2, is DTGVSQNPRHKITKRGQNVTFRCDPISEHNRLYWYRQTLGQGPEFLTYFQNEAQLEKSRLLSDRFSAERPKGSFSTLEIQRTEQGDSAMYLCASSSTFEGMNTGELFFGEGSRLTVL.

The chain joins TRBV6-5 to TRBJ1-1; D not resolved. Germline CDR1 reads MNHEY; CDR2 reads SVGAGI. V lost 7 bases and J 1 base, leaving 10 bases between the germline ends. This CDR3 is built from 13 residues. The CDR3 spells CASMYLENTEAFF. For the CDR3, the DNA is TGTGCCAGCATGTATCTGGAGAACACTGAAGCTTTCTTT.

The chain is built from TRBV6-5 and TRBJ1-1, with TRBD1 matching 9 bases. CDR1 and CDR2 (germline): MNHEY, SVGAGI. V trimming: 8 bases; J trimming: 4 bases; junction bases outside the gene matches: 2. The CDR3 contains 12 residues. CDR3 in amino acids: CASGTGFTEAFF. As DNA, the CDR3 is TGTGCCAGCGGGACAGGGTTCACTGAAGCTTTCTTT.

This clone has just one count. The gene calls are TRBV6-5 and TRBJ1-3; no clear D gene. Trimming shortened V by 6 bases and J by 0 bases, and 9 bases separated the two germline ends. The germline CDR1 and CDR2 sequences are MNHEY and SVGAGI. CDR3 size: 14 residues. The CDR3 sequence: CASRGSFSGNTIYF. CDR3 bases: TGTGCCAGCAGGGGCTCGTTCTCTGGAAACACCATATATTTT.

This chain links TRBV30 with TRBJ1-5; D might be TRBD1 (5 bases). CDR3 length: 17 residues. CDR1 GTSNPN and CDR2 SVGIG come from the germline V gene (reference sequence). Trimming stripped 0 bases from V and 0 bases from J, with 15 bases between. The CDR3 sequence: CAWSVSRGRISNQPQHF. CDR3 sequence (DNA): TGTGCCTGGAGTGTAAGTAGGGGACGGATTAGCAATCAGCCCCAGCATTTT.

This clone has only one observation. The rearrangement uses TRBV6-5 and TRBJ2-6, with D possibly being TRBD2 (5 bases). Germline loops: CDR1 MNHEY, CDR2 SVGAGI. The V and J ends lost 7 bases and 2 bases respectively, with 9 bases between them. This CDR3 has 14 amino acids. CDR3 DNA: TGTGCCAGCATCTTCGGGACTGGGGCCAACGTCCTGACTTTC. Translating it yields CASIFGTGANVLTF.

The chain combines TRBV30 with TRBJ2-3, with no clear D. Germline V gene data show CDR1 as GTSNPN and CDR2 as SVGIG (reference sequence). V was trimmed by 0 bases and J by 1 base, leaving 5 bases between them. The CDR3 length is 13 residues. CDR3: CAWSVRGTDTQYF. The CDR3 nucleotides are TGTGCCTGGAGTGTACGCGGCACAGATACGCAGTATTTT.

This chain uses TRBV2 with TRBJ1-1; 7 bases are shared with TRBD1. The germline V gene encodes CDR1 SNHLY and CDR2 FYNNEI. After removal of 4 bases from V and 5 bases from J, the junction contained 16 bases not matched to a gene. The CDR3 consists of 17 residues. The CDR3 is CASSGGRGNRGRTEAFF. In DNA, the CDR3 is TGTGCCAGCAGTGGCGGCCGCGGGAACAGGGGCAGGACTGAAGCTTTCTTT.

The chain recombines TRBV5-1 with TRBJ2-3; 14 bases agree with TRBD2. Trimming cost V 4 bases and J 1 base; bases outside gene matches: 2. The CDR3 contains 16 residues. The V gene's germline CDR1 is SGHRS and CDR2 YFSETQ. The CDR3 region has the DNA TGCGCCAGCAGCGCGACTAGCGGGGGGGGCACAGATACGCAGTATTTT. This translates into CASSATSGGGTDTQYF. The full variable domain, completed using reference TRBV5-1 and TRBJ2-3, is KAGVTQTPRYLIKTRGQQVTLSCSPISGHRSVSWYQQTPGQGLQFLFEYFSETQRNKGNFPGRFSGRQFSNSRSEMNVSTLELGDSALYLCASSATSGGGTDTQYFGPGTRLTVL.

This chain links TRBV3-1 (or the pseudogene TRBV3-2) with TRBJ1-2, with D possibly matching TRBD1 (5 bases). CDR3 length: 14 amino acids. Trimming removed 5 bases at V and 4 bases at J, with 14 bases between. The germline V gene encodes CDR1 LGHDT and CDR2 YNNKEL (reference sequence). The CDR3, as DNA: TGTGCCAGCAGCGTCCATAAGGGGCCCTATGGCTACACCTTC. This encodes CASSVHKGPYGYTF.

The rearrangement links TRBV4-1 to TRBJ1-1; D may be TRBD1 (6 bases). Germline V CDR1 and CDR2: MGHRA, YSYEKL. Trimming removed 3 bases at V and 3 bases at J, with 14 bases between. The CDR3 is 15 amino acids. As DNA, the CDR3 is TGCGCCAGCAGCCATAGTCCAAGGGGGTACACTGAAGCTTTCTTT. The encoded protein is CASSHSPRGYTEAFF.

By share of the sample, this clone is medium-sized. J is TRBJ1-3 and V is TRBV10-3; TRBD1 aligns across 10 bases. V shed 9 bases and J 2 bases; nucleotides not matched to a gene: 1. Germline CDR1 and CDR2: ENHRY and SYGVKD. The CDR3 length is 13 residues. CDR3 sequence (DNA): TGTGCCATGACAGGGGGCCCTGGAAACACCATATATTTT. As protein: CAMTGGPGNTIYF.